These 5 T cell receptor beta chains were sequenced from one sample in a study of shared clonotypes between healthy human individuals (dated by TCRdb to about 2020). Libraries were prepared through the immunoSEQ multiplex PCR assay. TCRdb took this table from immuneACCESS and kept in-frame rearrangements with V and J called. Such tables lack part of the clones; where checked against another copy, unresolved V genes explain under half of the gap, and the rest is unexplained. Across this sample there are about 530,000 clones, with over 75% seen only once. The top ten clones comprise approximately 12% of the sample. The sample was PBMCs. Receptors originate from a woman between 35 and 50 years old in good health. Some clones in this sample may be carry-over from other donors' samples.

The J gene is TRBJ2-1, the V gene TRBV15; D not certain. This CDR3 has 14 residues. V lost 4 bases, J lost 8 bases, and 15 bases lay in between. CDR1 and CDR2 (germline): LNHNV, YYDKDF (reference sequence). The CDR3 nucleotides are TGTGCCACCAGCAACTCCGTAGGTTTTCATGAGCAGTTCTTC. This gives the protein CATSNSVGFHEQFF.

This sequence joins TRBV7-2 and TRBJ2-2; 8 nucleotides line up with TRBD1. This CDR3 is 16 amino acids long. The germline gives CDR1 SGHTA, CDR2 FQGNSA. V shed 5 bases, J shed 1 base, and the junction held 6 bases outside the gene matches. The CDR3 sequence is CASSLAGGGNTGELFF. The CDR3 DNA follows: TGTGCCAGCAGCCTCGCAGGGGGCGGGAACACCGGGGAGCTGTTTTTT.

A few counts support this clone. V is TRBV7-9 and J is TRBJ2-6; 7 bases align to TRBD1. The J segment lost 0 bases and the V segment lost 2 bases, leaving 7 bases of the junction unmatched. The germline CDR1 and CDR2 sequences are SEHNR and FQNEAQ (reference sequence). The CDR3 extends over 18 amino acids. The CDR3 loop reads CASSLTWTGNSGANVLTF. The CDR3 DNA sequence: TGTGCCAGCAGCTTAACCTGGACAGGAAACTCTGGGGCCAACGTCCTGACTTTC.

Of note for this clone: Its ends do not fully match the called genes, so a read error is possible. This sample includes further DNA sequences coding for the same CDR3. This chain links TRBV7-9 with TRBJ2-3, with TRBD2 matching over 10 bases. The CDR3 contains 15 residues. In germline, CDR1 is SEHNR, CDR2 FQNEAQ (reference sequence). The CDR3: CASSPGTSDADTQYF. The CDR3, as DNA: TGTGCTAGCAGTCCCGGGACTAGCGATGCAGATACGCAGTATTTT.

This clone was recorded a few times. This chain uses TRBV6-5 with TRBJ2-7; 11 nucleotides align to TRBD2. Germline V gives CDR1 MNHEY, CDR2 SVGAGI. The CDR3 spans 16 residues. Trimming cost V 3 bases and J 5 bases; bases outside gene matches: 9. CDR3 protein: CASSYIASGRRNEQYF. CDR3 nucleotide sequence: TGTGCCAGCAGTTATATAGCTAGCGGGAGGAGGAACGAGCAGTACTTC.